The present entry profiles one T cell receptor (beta chain) with its context. V lost 2 bases to trimming and J lost 3 bases, with 10 bases between them. Germline CDR1 is SNHLY and CDR2 is FYNNEI. The length of the CDR3 is 14 residues. This entry is derived from a study of T cell changes during pregnancy in multiple sclerosis. Sequencing was performed with immunoSEQ multiplex PCR; in TCRdb, only in-frame clones are kept and a portion is missing. The table includes tens of thousands of clones, around 93% detected once. This sequence originates from a female donor with multiple sclerosis, enrolled in a pregnancy study. The sequences come from CD8+ T cells from peripheral blood mononuclear cells, collected in the third trimester of pregnancy. V usage is TRBV2 and J usage is TRBJ2-5; D remains unclear. The CDR3 protein is CASSEWAVEETQYF. Written as DNA, the CDR3 is TGTGCCAGCAGTGAATGGGCAGTAGAAGAGACCCAGTACTTC.